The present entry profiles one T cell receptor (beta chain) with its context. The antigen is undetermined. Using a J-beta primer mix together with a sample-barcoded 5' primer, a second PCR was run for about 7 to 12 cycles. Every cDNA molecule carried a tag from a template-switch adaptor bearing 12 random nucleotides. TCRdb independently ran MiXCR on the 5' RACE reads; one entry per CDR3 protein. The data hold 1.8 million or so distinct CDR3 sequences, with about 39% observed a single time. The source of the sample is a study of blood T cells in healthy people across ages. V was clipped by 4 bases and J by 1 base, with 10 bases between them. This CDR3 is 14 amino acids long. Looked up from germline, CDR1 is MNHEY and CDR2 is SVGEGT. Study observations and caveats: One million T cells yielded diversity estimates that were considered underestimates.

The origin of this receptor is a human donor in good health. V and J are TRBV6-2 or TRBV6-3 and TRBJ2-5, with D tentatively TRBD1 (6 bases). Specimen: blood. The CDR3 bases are TGTGCCAGCAGTTTTCAGGGGATCCAAGAGACCCAGTACTTC. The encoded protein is CASSFQGIQETQYF.